A selection of T cell receptor beta chains follows, all from one sample in a study of identical twins. TCRdb redid the calling of the 5' RACE reads with MiXCR, one entry per CDR3 protein. Of hundreds of thousands of distinct CDR3 sequences in the sample, 8.6% are singletons; the top ten hold 0.75% to 1%. These sequences were also reported in another study, on yellow fever vaccine responses in identical twins.

The specimen was PBMCs. The receptors were sampled from a woman in her late teens or twenties in good health. CDR3s include the opening cysteine and the closing phenylalanine or tryptophan. Fields, in order: J gene, clone size, V gene, D gene, CDR3 DNA, CDR3 protein. A D gene is named only where the DNA matches it firmly. Some rows mark clone size as missing; the rest say once, few, many or name a class of expanded clone.

>TRBJ2-5|many|TRBV3-1|NA
TGTGCCAGCAGCCAAGGGGGGACACCACTTCACTTC
CASSQGGTPLHF
>TRBJ1-5|few|TRBV11-2|NA
TGTGCCAGCAGCTTGGAACCTCGACAGGCCCAGCATTTT
CASSLEPRQAQHF
>TRBJ1-1|few|TRBV7-9|NA
TGTGCCAGCAGCCCGGGGGGGGGACCATTGAACACTGAAGCTTTCTTT
CASSPGGGPLNTEAFF
>TRBJ1-6|NA|TRBV5-5|NA
TGTGCCAGCAGCTTGGTTCGCCAGAGGAGCTCCTATAATTCACCCCTCCACTTT
CASSLVRQRSSYNSPLHF
>TRBJ2-3|many|TRBV7-9|TRBD2
TGTGCCAGCAGCTTAGCTCCTAGCGGGGTGCCACCAGATACGCAGTATTTT
CASSLAPSGVPPDTQYF
>TRBJ2-2|few|TRBV4-2|NA
TGTGCCAGCAGGGCGGCTCCGAGCACCGGGGAGCTGTTTTTT
CASRAAPSTGELFF
>TRBJ2-2|few|TRBV2|NA
TGTGCCAGCAGGACTATTTCCGGGGAGCTGTTTTTT
CASRTISGELFF
>TRBJ1-1|NA|TRBV12-3/TRBV12-4|NA
TGTGCCAGCAGTTCGGCCTGGGGGATGAACACTGAAGCTTTCTTT
CASSSAWGMNTEAFF
>TRBJ2-4|NA|TRBV14|TRBD1
TGTGCCAGCAGCCCAGGGGGAGTCAAAAACATTCAGTACTTC
CASSPGGVKNIQYF
>TRBJ2-6|few|TRBV27|NA
TGTGCCAGCAGCAATGTCGGGTCAGCTGGGGCCAACGTCCTGACTTTC
CASSNVGSAGANVLTF
>TRBJ2-1|many|TRBV20-1|TRBD1
TGCAGTGCTAGAGGACTCGGGACAGGGCAATTCAATGAGCAGTTCTTC
CSARGLGTGQFNEQFF
>TRBJ2-7|NA|TRBV11-2|TRBD2
TGTGCCAGCAGCTTAGCGGGGGGGCCTGAAGAGCAGTACTTC
CASSLAGGPEEQYF
>TRBJ1-5|few|TRBV19|NA
TGTGCCAGTAGTATAAAGAGCAATCAGCCCCAGCATTTT
CASSIKSNQPQHF
>TRBJ1-1|NA|TRBV12-3/TRBV12-4|NA
TGTGCCAGCAGCGCGGTCCGGCAGAACACTGAAGCTTTCTTT
CASSAVRQNTEAFF
>TRBJ2-7|NA|TRBV27|TRBD2
TGTGCCAGCAGTTCACCCGCTAGCGGGCTCTACGAGCAGTACTTC
CASSSPASGLYEQYF
>TRBJ1-5|few|TRBV7-9|NA
TGTGCCAGCAGCTTAAGTTCGGATCAACCCCAGCATTTT
CASSLSSDQPQHF
>TRBJ1-5|few|TRBV29-1|TRBD1
TGCAGCGTTGTAGGACAGGAAAATCAGCCCCAGCATTTT
CSVVGQENQPQHF
>TRBJ1-1|NA|TRBV7-3|NA
TGTGCCAGCAGCTTAATGGCGGGGGGCACTGAAGCTTTCTTT
CASSLMAGGTEAFF